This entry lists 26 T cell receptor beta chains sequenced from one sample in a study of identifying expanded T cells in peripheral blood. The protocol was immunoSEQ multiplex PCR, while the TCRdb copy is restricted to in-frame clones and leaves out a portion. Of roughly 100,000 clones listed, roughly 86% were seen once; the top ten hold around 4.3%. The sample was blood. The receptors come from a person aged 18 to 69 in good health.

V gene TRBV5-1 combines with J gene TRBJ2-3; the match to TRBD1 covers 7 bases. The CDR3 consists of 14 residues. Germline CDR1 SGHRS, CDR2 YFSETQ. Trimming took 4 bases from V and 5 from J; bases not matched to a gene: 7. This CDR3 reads CASSAGTAIDTQYF. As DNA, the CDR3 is TGCGCCAGCAGCGCCGGGACAGCGATAGATACGCAGTATTTT. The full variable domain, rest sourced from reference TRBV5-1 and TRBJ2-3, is KAGVTQTPRYLIKTRGQQVTLSCSPISGHRSVSWYQQTPGQGLQFLFEYFSETQRNKGNFPGRFSGRQFSNSRSEMNVSTLELGDSALYLCASSAGTAIDTQYFGPGTRLTVL.

The CDR3 nucleotides read TGTGCCAGCAGTGACGACGGAGGGATGGGGGGATCACCCCTCCACTTT. It translates to CASSDDGGMGGSPLHF. This chain links TRBV6-4 with TRBJ1-6, with D perhaps TRBD1 (5 bases). Germline lookup yields CDR1 MRHNA and CDR2 SNTAGT. V lost 2 bases, J lost 10 bases, and 18 bases lay in between. The length of the CDR3 is 16 residues.

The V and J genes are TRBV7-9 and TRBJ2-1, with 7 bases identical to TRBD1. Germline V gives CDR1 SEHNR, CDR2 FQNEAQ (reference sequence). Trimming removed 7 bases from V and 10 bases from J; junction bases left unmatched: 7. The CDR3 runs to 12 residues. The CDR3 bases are TGTGCCAGCAAAGGGGGCCAATGGGAGCAGTTCTTC. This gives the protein CASKGGQWEQFF.

The CDR3 DNA follows: TGTGCCAGCAGTCCCTCCAAGGGGGCCCGGGACGCTGAAGCTTTCTTT. Residues: CASSPSKGARDAEAFF. The V call is TRBV28, the J call TRBJ1-1; the match to TRBD1 covers 7 bases. V lost 5 bases to trimming and J lost 6 bases; unmatched junction nucleotides: 15. Germline V gives CDR1 MDHEN, CDR2 SYDVKM. This CDR3 is 16 amino acids long.

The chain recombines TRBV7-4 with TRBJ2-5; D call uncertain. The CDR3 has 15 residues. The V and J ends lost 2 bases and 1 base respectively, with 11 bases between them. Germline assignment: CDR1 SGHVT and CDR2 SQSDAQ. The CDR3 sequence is CASSLPGAPQETQYF. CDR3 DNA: TGTGCCAGCAGCTTACCTGGAGCGCCCCAAGAGACCCAGTACTTC.

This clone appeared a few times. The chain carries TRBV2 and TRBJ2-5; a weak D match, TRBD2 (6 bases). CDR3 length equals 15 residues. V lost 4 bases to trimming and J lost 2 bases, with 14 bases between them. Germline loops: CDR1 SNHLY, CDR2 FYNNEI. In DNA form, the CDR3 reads TGTGCCAGCAGTGCGGGTCGGGGGATACAAGAGACCCAGTACTTC. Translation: CASSAGRGIQETQYF.

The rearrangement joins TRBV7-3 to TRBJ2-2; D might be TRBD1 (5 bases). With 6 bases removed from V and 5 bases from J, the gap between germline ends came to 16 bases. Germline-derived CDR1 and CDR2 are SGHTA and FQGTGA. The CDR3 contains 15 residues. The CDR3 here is CASSPEQGWTGELFF. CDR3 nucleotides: TGTGCCAGCAGTCCCGAGCAGGGATGGACCGGGGAGCTGTTTTTT.

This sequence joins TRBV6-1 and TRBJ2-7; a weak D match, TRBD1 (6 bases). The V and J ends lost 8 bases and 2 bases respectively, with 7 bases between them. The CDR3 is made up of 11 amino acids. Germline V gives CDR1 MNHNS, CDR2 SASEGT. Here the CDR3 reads CASEGAYEQYF. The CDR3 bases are TGTGCCAGCGAGGGGGCCTACGAGCAGTACTTC.

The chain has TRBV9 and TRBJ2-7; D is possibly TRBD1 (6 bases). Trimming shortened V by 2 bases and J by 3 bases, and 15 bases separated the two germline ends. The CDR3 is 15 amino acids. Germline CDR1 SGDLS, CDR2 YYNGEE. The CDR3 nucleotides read TGTGCCAGCAGCGTGTCGTTGGGACAAAACTACGAGCAGTACTTC. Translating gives CASSVSLGQNYEQYF.

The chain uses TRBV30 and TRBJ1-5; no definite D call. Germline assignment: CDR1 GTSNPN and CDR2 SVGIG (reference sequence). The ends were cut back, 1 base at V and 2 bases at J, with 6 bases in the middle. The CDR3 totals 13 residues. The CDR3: CAWSGHGNQPQHF. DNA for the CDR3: TGTGCCTGGAGTGGGCACGGCAATCAGCCCCAGCATTTT. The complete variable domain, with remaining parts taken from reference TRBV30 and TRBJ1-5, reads SQTIHQWPATLVQPVGSPLSLECTVEGTSNPNLYWYRQAAGRGLQLLFYSVGIGQISSEVPQNLSASRPQDRQFILSSKKLLLSDSGFYLCAWSGHGNQPQHFGDGTRLSIL.

As DNA, the CDR3 is TGTGCCAGTAGCGGGGCCGGCTACGAGCAGTACTTC. Its translation: CASSGAGYEQYF. The rearrangement links TRBV6-1 to TRBJ2-7; TRBD2 agrees at 8 bases. The CDR3 is 12 residues long. CDR1 and CDR2 from the germline V gene are MNHNS and SASEGT. J gave up 3 bases and V 9 bases, and 4 bases lay outside the gene matches.

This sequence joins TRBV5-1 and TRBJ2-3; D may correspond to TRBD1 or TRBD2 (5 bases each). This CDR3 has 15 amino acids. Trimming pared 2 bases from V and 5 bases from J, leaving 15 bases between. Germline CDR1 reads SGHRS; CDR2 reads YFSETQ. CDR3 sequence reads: CASSLWWGIGDTQYF. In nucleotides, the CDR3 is TGCGCCAGCAGCTTATGGTGGGGGATTGGAGATACGCAGTATTTT.

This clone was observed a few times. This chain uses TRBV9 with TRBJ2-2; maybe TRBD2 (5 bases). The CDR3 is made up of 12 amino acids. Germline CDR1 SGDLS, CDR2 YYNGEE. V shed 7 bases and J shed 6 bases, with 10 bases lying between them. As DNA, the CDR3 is TGTGCCAGCGGGTTGCGGGCCGGGGAGCTGTTTTTT. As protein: CASGLRAGELFF.

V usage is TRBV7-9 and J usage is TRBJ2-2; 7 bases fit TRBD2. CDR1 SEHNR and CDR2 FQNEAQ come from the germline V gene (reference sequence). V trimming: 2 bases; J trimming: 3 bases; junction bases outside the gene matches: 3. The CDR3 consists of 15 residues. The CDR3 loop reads CASSLTSAYTGELFF. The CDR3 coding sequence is TGTGCCAGCAGCTTAACTAGCGCTTACACCGGGGAGCTGTTTTTT.

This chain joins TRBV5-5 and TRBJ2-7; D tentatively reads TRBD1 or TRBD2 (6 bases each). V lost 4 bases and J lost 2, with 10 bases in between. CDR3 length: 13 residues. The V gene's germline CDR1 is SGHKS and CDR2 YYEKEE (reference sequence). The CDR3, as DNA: TGTGCCAGCAGCCGGCGGGACACCTACGAGCAGTACTTC. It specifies CASSRRDTYEQYF.

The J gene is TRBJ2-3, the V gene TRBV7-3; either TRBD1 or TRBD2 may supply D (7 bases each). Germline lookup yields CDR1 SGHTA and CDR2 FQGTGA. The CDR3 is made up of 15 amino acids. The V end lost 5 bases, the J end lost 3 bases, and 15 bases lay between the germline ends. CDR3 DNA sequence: TGTGCCAGCAGCCGAGCGGGACAGAGGACAGATACGCAGTATTTT. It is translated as CASSRAGQRTDTQYF.

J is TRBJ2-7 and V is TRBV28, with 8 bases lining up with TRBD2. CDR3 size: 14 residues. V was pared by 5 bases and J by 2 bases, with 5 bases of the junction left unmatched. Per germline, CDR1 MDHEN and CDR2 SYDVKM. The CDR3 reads CASSSLAGTYEQYF. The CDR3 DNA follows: TGTGCCAGCAGTAGCCTAGCGGGTACCTACGAGCAGTACTTC.

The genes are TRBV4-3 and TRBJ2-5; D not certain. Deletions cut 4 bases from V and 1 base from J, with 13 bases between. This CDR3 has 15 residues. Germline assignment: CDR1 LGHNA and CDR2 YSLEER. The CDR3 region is CASSPTYGAQETQYF. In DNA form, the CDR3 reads TGCGCCAGCAGCCCCACGTATGGCGCCCAAGAGACCCAGTACTTC.

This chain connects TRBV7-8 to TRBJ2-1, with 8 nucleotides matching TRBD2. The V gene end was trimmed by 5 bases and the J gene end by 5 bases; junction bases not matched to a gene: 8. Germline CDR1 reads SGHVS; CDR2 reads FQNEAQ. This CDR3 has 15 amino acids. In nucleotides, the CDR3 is TGTGCCAGCAGCCCCGGGAGGGGGGAGGACAATGAGCAGTTCTTC. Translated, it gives CASSPGRGEDNEQFF.

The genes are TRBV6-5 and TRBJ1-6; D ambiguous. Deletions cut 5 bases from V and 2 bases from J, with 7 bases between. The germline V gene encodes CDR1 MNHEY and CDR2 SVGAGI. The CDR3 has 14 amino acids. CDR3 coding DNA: TGTGCCAGCAGTATACAGCCCTATAATTCACCCCTCCACTTT. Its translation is CASSIQPYNSPLHF.

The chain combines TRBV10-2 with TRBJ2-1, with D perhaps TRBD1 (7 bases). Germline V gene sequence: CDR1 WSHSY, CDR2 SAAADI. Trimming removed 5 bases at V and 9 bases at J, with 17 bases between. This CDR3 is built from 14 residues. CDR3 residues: CASSTQGVAVEQFF. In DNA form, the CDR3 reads TGCGCCAGCAGTACCCAGGGGGTAGCGGTTGAGCAGTTCTTC.

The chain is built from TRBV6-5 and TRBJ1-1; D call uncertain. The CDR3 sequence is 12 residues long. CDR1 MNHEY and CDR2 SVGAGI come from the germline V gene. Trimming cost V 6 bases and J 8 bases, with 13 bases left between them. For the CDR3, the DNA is TGTGCCAGCAGCTACGATTGGTCCGAAGCTTTCTTT. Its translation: CASSYDWSEAFF.

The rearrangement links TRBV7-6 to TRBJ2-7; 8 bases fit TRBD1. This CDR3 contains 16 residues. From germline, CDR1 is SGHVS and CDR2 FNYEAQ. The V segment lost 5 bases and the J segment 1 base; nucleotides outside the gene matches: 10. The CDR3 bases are TGTGCCAGCAGCGTCGGACAGGGCCATATATCCTACGAGCAGTACTTC. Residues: CASSVGQGHISYEQYF.

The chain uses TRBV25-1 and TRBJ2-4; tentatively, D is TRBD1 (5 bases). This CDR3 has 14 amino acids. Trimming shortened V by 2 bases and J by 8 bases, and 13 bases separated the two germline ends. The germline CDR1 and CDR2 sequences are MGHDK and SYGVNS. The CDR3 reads CASSERQGWDIQYF. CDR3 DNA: TGTGCCAGCAGTGAACGTCAGGGATGGGACATTCAGTACTTC.

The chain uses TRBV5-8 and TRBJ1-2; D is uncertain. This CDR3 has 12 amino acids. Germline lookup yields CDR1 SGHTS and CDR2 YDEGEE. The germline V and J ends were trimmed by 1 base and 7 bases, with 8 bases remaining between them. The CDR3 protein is CASSLPATGYTF. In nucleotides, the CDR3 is TGTGCCAGCAGCTTGCCGGCCACTGGCTACACCTTC.

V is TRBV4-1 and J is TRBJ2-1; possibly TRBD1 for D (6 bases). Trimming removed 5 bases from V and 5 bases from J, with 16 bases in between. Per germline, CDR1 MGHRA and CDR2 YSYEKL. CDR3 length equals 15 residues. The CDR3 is CASSFAQGENNEQFF. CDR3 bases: TGCGCCAGCAGCTTCGCACAGGGTGAGAACAATGAGCAGTTCTTC.